What follows are 8 T cell receptor beta chains derived from one specimen sequenced in a study of blood T cell repertoires in COVID-19. The assay was immunoSEQ multiplex PCR, and TCRdb's table has in-frame clones only and misses some. The sample consists of about 50,000 clones, more than 80% of them appearing once. The sequenced sample consisted of peripheral blood. The receptor source for this set is a middle-aged man with acute or convalescent COVID-19.

V usage is TRBV5-4 and J usage is TRBJ2-1, with D possibly being TRBD2 (6 bases). The CDR3 is 14 residues long. Trimming stripped 0 bases from V and 8 bases from J, with 12 bases between. Germline V gene data show CDR1 as SGHNT and CDR2 as YYREEE (reference sequence). The CDR3 DNA reads TGTGCCAGCAGCTTGGGACTAGTGGTCCATGAGCAGTTCTTC. Protein product: CASSLGLVVHEQFF.

This chain joins TRBV2 and TRBJ1-1, with 7 nucleotides matching TRBD1. CDR1 and CDR2 (germline): SNHLY, FYNNEI. This CDR3 is 13 amino acids long. With 7 bases clipped from V and 5 bases from J, the junction kept 7 bases outside the gene matches. The CDR3 region is CASTEQGRTEAFF. Written as DNA, the CDR3 is TGTGCCAGCACCGAACAGGGGAGGACTGAAGCTTTCTTT.

This chain links TRBV7-2 with TRBJ1-2; D possibly corresponds to TRBD1 (5 bases). Trimming took 0 bases from V and 7 from J, leaving 9 bases between them. Germline assignment: CDR1 SGHTA and CDR2 FQGNSA. This CDR3 contains 13 residues. The DNA for the CDR3 is TGTGCCAGCAGCTTAGCCAGACAGCTTGGCTACACCTTC. Translated, it gives CASSLARQLGYTF.

The chain is built from TRBV27 and TRBJ1-1; a weak D match, TRBD1 (5 bases). The germline V and J ends were trimmed by 3 bases and 5 bases, with 13 bases remaining between them. This CDR3 is 14 amino acids long. The V gene's germline CDR1 is MNHEY and CDR2 SMNVEV (reference sequence). The CDR3 DNA follows: TGTGCCAGCAGTTTTAGGGTCGGGGGGACTGAAGCTTTCTTT. It codes for CASSFRVGGTEAFF.

The gene calls are TRBV5-1 and TRBJ1-6; TRBD1 might be the D (6 bases). CDR3 length: 14 residues. Trimming took 0 bases from V and 9 from J, leaving 10 bases between them. The germline V gene encodes CDR1 SGHRS and CDR2 YFSETQ. CDR3 nucleotides: TGCGCCAGCAGCTTGGAAGGGGGAAGTTCACCCCTCCACTTT. Translation: CASSLEGGSSPLHF.

The chain recombines TRBV6-5 with TRBJ1-2; D is possibly TRBD1 (6 bases). Germline assignment: CDR1 MNHEY and CDR2 SVGAGI. There are 15 residues in the CDR3. V was shortened by 4 bases and J by 6 bases, with 18 bases between the two germline ends. In nucleotides, the CDR3 is TGTGCCAGCAGTTTGATCGAACAGGGATTTCATGGCTACACCTTC. It is translated as CASSLIEQGFHGYTF.

J is TRBJ1-5 and V is TRBV3-1 (or the pseudogene TRBV3-2); D is uncertain. V was clipped by 6 bases and J by 7 bases, with 13 bases between them. Germline V gene sequence: CDR1 LGHDT, CDR2 YNNKEL (reference sequence). The length of the CDR3 is 13 residues. The CDR3 is CASSSRPRQPQHF. CDR3 DNA sequence: TGTGCCAGCAGTTCCCGTCCACGGCAGCCCCAGCATTTT.

This chain connects TRBV30 to TRBJ2-5; 7 bases map to TRBD2. Germline V gene sequence: CDR1 GTSNPN, CDR2 SVGIG (reference sequence). The CDR3 is 13 residues long. Losses at the gene ends were 2 bases for V and 2 bases for J; bases not matched to a gene: 2. CDR3 sequence reads: CAWSLAVQETQYF. CDR3 nucleotide sequence: TGTGCCTGGAGTCTAGCGGTACAAGAGACCCAGTACTTC.